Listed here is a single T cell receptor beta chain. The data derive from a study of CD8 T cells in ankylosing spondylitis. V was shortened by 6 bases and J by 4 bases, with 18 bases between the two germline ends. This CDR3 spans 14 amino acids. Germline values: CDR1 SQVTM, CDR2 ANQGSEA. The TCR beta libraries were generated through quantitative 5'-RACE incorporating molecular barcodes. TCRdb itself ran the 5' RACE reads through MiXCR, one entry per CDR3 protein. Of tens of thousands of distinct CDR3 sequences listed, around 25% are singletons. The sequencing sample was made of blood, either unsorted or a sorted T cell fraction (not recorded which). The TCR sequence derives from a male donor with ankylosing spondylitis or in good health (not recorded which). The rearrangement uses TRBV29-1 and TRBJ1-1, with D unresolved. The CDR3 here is CSVVELERGTEAFF. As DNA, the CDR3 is TGCAGCGTGGTAGAGCTAGAGCGGGGCACTGAAGCTTTCTTT.